What follows are 27 T cell receptor beta chains derived from one specimen sequenced in a study of blood T cell repertoires in COVID-19. TCRdb keeps only in-frame clones here, not all; method: immunoSEQ multiplex PCR. The sample carries more than 200,000 clones, roughly three quarters recorded once. The sequencing sample was made of peripheral blood. These receptors were obtained from a woman aged 40 to 50 with active or convalescent COVID-19.

The chain is built from TRBV11-3 and TRBJ1-3; D not resolved. V was cut by 4 bases and J by 8 bases, with 15 bases left in between. The CDR3 is 14 amino acids. Germline V CDR1 and CDR2: SGHNT, YENEEA. The CDR3 region is CASSSSLEADTIYF. The CDR3 DNA follows: TGTGCCAGCAGCTCCAGTTTAGAGGCGGACACCATATATTTT.

J is TRBJ1-1 and V is TRBV10-3, with TRBD1 matching over 7 bases. Trimming took 2 bases from V and 2 from J; bases not matched to a gene: 2. This CDR3 region has 14 residues. CDR1 is ENHRY and CDR2 is SYGVKD in the germline V gene. In DNA, the CDR3 is TGTGCCATCAGTGAGGGGACAGCAAACACTGAAGCTTTCTTT. The encoded protein is CAISEGTANTEAFF.

The rearrangement links TRBV2 to TRBJ1-2; tentative D call: TRBD1 (5 bases). CDR1 is SNHLY and CDR2 is FYNNEI in the germline V gene. The CDR3 contains 15 residues. Trimming stripped 4 bases from V and 8 bases from J, with 20 bases between. The CDR3 region is CASSGLTARLGGYTF. The CDR3 bases are TGTGCCAGCAGTGGTCTGACAGCGCGACTTGGGGGCTACACCTTC.

This clone occurred a few times. This chain uses TRBV7-2 with TRBJ2-7, with 7 bases identical to TRBD1. Germline CDR1 reads SGHTA; CDR2 reads FQGNSA. Trimming cost V 5 bases and J 2 bases; bases outside gene matches: 12. CDR3 length: 16 amino acids. For the CDR3, the DNA is TGTGCCAGCAGCCCTGAGGACAGGTGGCCCCCCTACGAGCAGTACTTC. It codes for CASSPEDRWPPYEQYF.

This chain joins TRBV6-1 and TRBJ1-5, with 9 bases fitting TRBD1. Germline loops: CDR1 MNHNS, CDR2 SASEGT. V lost 1 base and J lost 5; bases outside the gene matches: 6. The CDR3 extends over 16 amino acids. The CDR3 here is CASSEVGGQGDQPQHF. DNA for the CDR3: TGTGCCAGCAGTGAAGTAGGGGGACAGGGCGATCAGCCCCAGCATTTT.

V gene TRBV19 combines with J gene TRBJ2-1; 7 bases map to TRBD1. This CDR3 has 14 amino acids. Germline V gene sequence: CDR1 LNHDA, CDR2 SQIVND (reference sequence). J lost 1 base, V lost 6 bases, and 3 bases had no gene match. This CDR3 is CASSPGQSYNEQFF. In nucleotides, the CDR3 is TGTGCCAGTAGCCCGGGACAGTCCTACAATGAGCAGTTCTTC.

The chain is built from TRBV27 and TRBJ2-3; D remains unclear. V dropped 2 bases and J dropped 5 bases, with 17 bases sitting between them. CDR1 MNHEY and CDR2 SMNVEV come from the germline V gene (reference sequence). CDR3 size: 16 residues. CDR3 in amino acids: CASSLTFRLGLDTQYF. The DNA of the CDR3 is TGTGCCAGCAGTTTAACCTTTCGTCTCGGGTTAGATACGCAGTATTTT.

The rearrangement joins TRBV29-1 to TRBJ1-5; tentative D call: TRBD1 (6 bases). Trimming shortened V by 4 bases and J by 7 bases, and 11 bases separated the two germline ends. The CDR3 consists of 12 residues. The germline V gene has CDR1 SQVTM and CDR2 ANQGSEA. The CDR3: CSVGTEGQPQHF. The CDR3 DNA follows: TGCAGCGTTGGGACAGAAGGGCAGCCCCAGCATTTT.

Only one count was recorded for this clone. The chain joins TRBV19 to TRBJ2-3; TRBD2 matches 8 bases. The CDR3 loop spans 15 amino acids. Trimming removed 3 bases from V and 2 bases from J; junction bases left unmatched: 4. Germline CDR1 is LNHDA and CDR2 is SQIVND (reference sequence). The CDR3, as DNA: TGTGCCAGTAGTATCGTAGCGGGGCCCACAGATACGCAGTATTTT. As protein: CASSIVAGPTDTQYF.

The chain links TRBV10-3 to TRBJ2-2; 7 bases line up with TRBD1. CDR1 is ENHRY, CDR2 SYGVKD, per germline. Trimming took 6 bases from V and 0 from J; bases not matched to a gene: 4. This CDR3 region has 15 residues. The DNA for the CDR3 is TGTGCCATCAGAGCGACAGGGTCGAACACCGGGGAGCTGTTTTTT. Its translation is CAIRATGSNTGELFF.

J is TRBJ1-1 and V is TRBV9, with D tentatively TRBD1 (5 bases). The V end was cut by 4 bases, the J end by 5 bases, with 15 bases between. Germline V lookup: CDR1 SGDLS, CDR2 YYNGEE. The CDR3 consists of 14 residues. The CDR3 is CASSRDGGRTEAFF. CDR3 nucleotides: TGTGCCAGCAGCAGGGACGGGGGGAGGACTGAAGCTTTCTTT.

The V and J genes are TRBV3-1 (or the pseudogene TRBV3-2) and TRBJ2-3; 7 nucleotides line up with TRBD1. CDR1 and CDR2 from the germline V gene are LGHDT and YNNKEL (reference sequence). The CDR3 contains 16 residues. Trimming at V came to 4 bases and at J to 0 bases, leaving 7 bases not matched to a gene. CDR3 sequence (DNA): TGTGCCAGCAGCCTCGGGACAGCATCTAGCACAGATACGCAGTATTTT. This encodes CASSLGTASSTDTQYF.

The chain recombines TRBV30 with TRBJ1-4; tentatively, D is TRBD1 (5 bases). CDR1 is GTSNPN and CDR2 is SVGIG in the germline V gene (reference sequence). CDR3 length: 12 amino acids. Trimming stripped 3 bases from V and 5 bases from J, with 7 bases between. The chain's CDR3 is CAWRRGNEKLFF. CDR3 coding DNA: TGTGCCTGGAGACGGGGGAATGAAAAACTGTTTTTT.

V gene TRBV6-1 combines with J gene TRBJ1-5, with unresolved D. This CDR3 contains 13 residues. Germline V gene lookup returns CDR1 MNHNS and CDR2 SASEGT. V lost 2 bases to trimming and J lost 7 bases, with 9 bases between them. The CDR3 reads CASSEIVFQPQHF. The CDR3 DNA reads TGTGCCAGCAGTGAAATAGTTTTCCAGCCCCAGCATTTT.

The chain combines TRBV19 with TRBJ1-1, with 10 bases lining up with TRBD1. Germline V CDR1 and CDR2: LNHDA, SQIVND (reference sequence). J was trimmed by 3 bases and V by 10 bases; bases with no gene match: 5. The CDR3 is made up of 13 amino acids. CDR3 in amino acids: CATKDRGYTEAFF. In DNA form, the CDR3 reads TGTGCCACAAAGGACAGGGGGTACACTGAAGCTTTCTTT.

The genes are TRBV7-2 and TRBJ2-3, with D perhaps TRBD1 (6 bases). Looked up from germline, CDR1 is SGHTA and CDR2 is FQGNSA. The CDR3 has 16 residues. The V gene lost 5 bases and the J gene lost 1 base, with 16 bases spanning the gap. CDR3 sequence reads: CASSRKQGARTDTQYF. The CDR3 DNA is TGTGCCAGCAGCCGTAAACAGGGAGCTCGCACAGATACGCAGTATTTT.

The chain recombines TRBV11-1 with TRBJ2-7; 9 bases line up with TRBD1. Trimming took 5 bases from V and 1 from J; bases not matched to a gene: 9. CDR3 length: 16 amino acids. Germline V gene lookup returns CDR1 SGHAT and CDR2 FQDESV (reference sequence). The DNA for the CDR3 is TGTGCCAGCAGCCGCACTCCCGGGACAGGGTCCTACGAGCAGTACTTC. Its translation is CASSRTPGTGSYEQYF.

The rearrangement uses TRBV6-5 and TRBJ1-3; D is unresolved. The CDR3 is 15 residues long. V gave up 2 bases and J gave up 0 bases, with 8 bases separating them. Germline V gives CDR1 MNHEY, CDR2 SVGAGI. DNA for the CDR3: TGTGCCAGCAGTTACGACTACAGCTCTGGAAACACCATATATTTT. Amino acids: CASSYDYSSGNTIYF.

This chain uses TRBV2 with TRBJ2-7, with 9 bases that match TRBD1. With V trimmed by 6 bases and J by 4 bases, 7 bases remained unmatched. The V gene's germline CDR1 is SNHLY and CDR2 FYNNEI. The CDR3 runs 14 residues. The CDR3 sequence: CASRPGQGRYEQYF. The CDR3 nucleotides read TGTGCCAGCAGACCGGGACAGGGACGATACGAGCAGTACTTC.

The chain carries TRBV11-2 and TRBJ2-7, with 7 bases that match TRBD1. Trimming removed 5 bases from V and 2 bases from J; junction bases left unmatched: 3. Per the germline V gene, CDR1 is SGHAT and CDR2 is FQNNGV. CDR3 length: 13 residues. In DNA, the CDR3 is TGTGCCAGCAGCCAGACAGGGACCTACGAGCAGTACGTC. The encoded protein is CASSQTGTYEQYV.

This clone was counted between two and nine times. V is TRBV5-5 and J is TRBJ1-4; D gene unclear. Germline assignment: CDR1 SGHKS and CDR2 YYEKEE (reference sequence). V lost 4 bases, J lost 4 bases, and 14 bases lay in between. The CDR3 has 15 residues. CDR3 DNA sequence: TGTGCCAGCAGCCCGACCGGGAGAAATAATGAAAAACTGTTTTTT. It specifies CASSPTGRNNEKLFF.

The chain combines TRBV4-1 with TRBJ1-2; D may be TRBD1 (5 bases). Germline V CDR1 and CDR2: MGHRA, YSYEKL. The CDR3 is 16 amino acids. V lost 5 bases to trimming and J lost 0 bases, with 16 bases between them. CDR3 in DNA: TGCGCCAGCAGCACTAGAGGGACTGGGACTAACTATGGCTACACCTTC. It encodes CASSTRGTGTNYGYTF.

This clone was seen a single time. This chain uses TRBV28 with TRBJ1-5; TRBD1 matches at 7 bases. The length of the CDR3 is 14 residues. Germline assignment: CDR1 MDHEN and CDR2 SYDVKM. Trimming at V came to 3 bases and at J to 4 bases, leaving 3 bases not matched to a gene. The CDR3 sequence: CASSLGQPNQPQHF. CDR3 nucleotide sequence: TGTGCCAGCAGTTTGGGACAGCCAAATCAGCCCCAGCATTTT. The complete variable domain, with remaining parts taken from reference TRBV28 and TRBJ1-5, reads DVKVTQSSRYLVKRTGEKVFLECVQDMDHENMFWYRQDPGLGLRLIYFSYDVKMKEKGDIPEGYSVSREKKERFSLILESASTNQTSMYLCASSLGQPNQPQHFGDGTRLSIL.

The chain employs TRBV5-1 and TRBJ2-3, with D possibly matching TRBD2 (6 bases). This CDR3 region has 15 residues. The germline V gene has CDR1 SGHRS and CDR2 YFSETQ. The V and J ends lost 2 bases and 2 bases respectively, with 12 bases between them. The CDR3 reads CASSFRDSSTDTQYF. The CDR3 nucleotides are TGCGCCAGCAGCTTCCGGGACTCATCCACAGATACGCAGTATTTT.

The CDR3 is CASSPPGTYSNQPQHF. The DNA for the CDR3 is TGTGCCAGCTCACCACCCGGGACTTATAGCAATCAGCCCCAGCATTTT. The rearrangement uses TRBV18 and TRBJ1-5; the D gene is possibly TRBD1 (5 bases). The V end was cut by 0 bases, the J end by 0 bases, with 9 bases between. The CDR3 has 16 residues. Germline V CDR1 and CDR2: KGHSH, LQKENI.

The chain uses TRBV27 and TRBJ1-4; maybe TRBD1 (6 bases). The CDR3 loop spans 15 amino acids. Germline V CDR1 and CDR2: MNHEY, SMNVEV (reference sequence). V was shortened by 5 bases and J by 3 bases, with 13 bases between the two germline ends. CDR3 amino acids: CASSPRQASNEKLFF. As DNA, the CDR3 is TGTGCCAGCAGTCCCCGACAGGCCTCTAATGAAAAACTGTTTTTT.

This chain links TRBV2 with TRBJ1-2; 9 nucleotides align to TRBD1. The V segment lost 6 bases and the J segment 8 bases; nucleotides outside the gene matches: 13. Germline V gene lookup returns CDR1 SNHLY and CDR2 FYNNEI. This CDR3 has 15 amino acids. The CDR3 here is CASRTHGTGKGGYTF. The CDR3 DNA is TGTGCCAGCAGGACACACGGGACAGGGAAGGGCGGCTACACCTTC.